This T cell receptor beta chain was documented in a study of blood T cell repertoires in COVID-19. TCRdb keeps only in-frame clones here, not all; method: immunoSEQ multiplex PCR. This table holds fewer than 300,000 clones, about 89% found once. Trimming took 4 bases from V and 1 from J, leaving 4 bases between them. The length of the CDR3 is 12 residues. The TCR originated in a woman aged 30 to 39 with COVID-19, enrolled during active disease. The V gene is TRBV23-1, the J gene TRBJ1-1; no definite D call. TRBV23-1 is reported as an ORF; its role is uncertain. Sequencing used peripheral blood. CDR3 in amino acids: CASSLRNTEAFF. In DNA, the CDR3 is TGCGCCAGCAGTCTTCGGAACACTGAAGCTTTCTTT.